The rows below give T cell receptor beta chains drawn from one sample of a study of beta chain features in type 1 diabetes. Sequencing used immunoSEQ multiplex PCR; TCRdb keeps in-frame clones, though not all of them. The sample records roughly 180,000 clones, around 8% being singletons. Sequencing was done on a sample of central memory CD4+ T cells from blood. The receptors here all came from a woman aged 40-49 years with type 1 diabetes. CDR3s include the opening cysteine and the closing phenylalanine or tryptophan.

V: TRBV2
J: TRBJ1-2
length: 13
CDR3: CASSAGQLYGYTF

V: TRBV4-1
J: TRBJ1-5
length: 16
CDR3: CASSQEVGQDNQPQHF

V: TRBV9
J: TRBJ2-1
length: 15
CDR3: CASSYSGGAYNEQFF

V: TRBV7-2
J: TRBJ1-1
length: 14
CDR3: CASSLNRIATEAFF

V: TRBV7-3
J: TRBJ1-6
length: 13
CDR3: CASSPDRNSPLHF

V: TRBV19
J: TRBJ2-7
length: 14
CDR3: CASSLQADAYEQYF

V: TRBV5-4
J: TRBJ1-2
length: 12
CDR3: CASSFGAPGYTF

V: TRBV5-1
J: TRBJ2-1
length: 13
CDR3: CASSLELTTEQFF

V: TRBV28
J: TRBJ2-6
length: 15
CDR3: CASGTGGVGANVLTF

V: TRBV27
J: TRBJ2-3
length: 16
CDR3: CASRGGKGLITDTQYF